The present TCR beta chain was sequenced within a study of blood T cell repertoires in COVID-19 (dated by TCRdb to 2018 to 2021). In terms of the full investigation: Samples from collaborators originated in the United States, Italy and Spain and spanned both the acute and convalescent phases of COVID-19. The sample metadata nearly always contained a de-identified subject ID, COVID-19 status, age in years and sex. Where available, HLA class I and class II types were taken from metadata supplied by the sample provider and were not determined by assay-based typing. The samples were drawn from two sources: the first 160 participants of the ongoing ImmuneRACE study, and 1,200 or so subjects contributed by 6 global collaborators. The prospective study material was composed of cDNA or gDNA derived from T cells, B-cell-depleted T cells, or PBMCs. The repertoires were released in a freely available public database meant as a resource for research on the immune response to SARS-CoV-2. Subjects who had been exposed to COVID-19, were actively infected with it, or had recovered from it provided the deeply sampled blood TCRbeta repertoires that made up the dataset. General findings and caveats noted by the study authors: The amount of clinical and demographic metadata varied by source and participant and was provided uncurated.

Of note for this clone: Its antigen specificity is not known. No qualities accompany the bases; no much larger clone lies one base away.

Each collaborating institution followed its own protocols to collect whole blood in K2EDTA tubes. For TCRbeta analysis, collaborators shipped samples in one of three forms: frozen whole blood, isolated PBMCs, or DNA extracted from either of those sample types. Looking up the germline V gene yields CDR1 SGHVS and CDR2 FNYEAQ. From the cysteine up to the phenylalanine, the CDR3 has a length of 14 residues. This entry keeps only the CDR3 DNA: 42 bases, framed from base 1. V is cut by 0 bases and J by 1 base, and the space between the germline ends is 6 bases. TCRbeta CDR3 regions were amplified from genomic DNA using the immunoSEQ Assay, a bias-controlled multiplex PCR. The study's own analysis went as follows. The number of nucleated cells in each sample was estimated by amplification of reference gene primers within the assay. To quantify the absolute abundance of each unique TCRbeta CDR3 rearrangement, sequence reads were collapsed and filtered. For each sample, productive Simpson clonality was calculated by taking the square root of Simpson's diversity index across productive rearrangements. TCRdb mirrors the immuneACCESS table, restricted to in-frame sequences. Some clones are absent from its copies; in checked studies, under half trace to an unresolved V gene, and the reason for the others is unknown. The V and J calls and the clone size are those of that table, but D and trimming were determined from the DNA. Recorded for this sample are roughly 68,000 clones; about nine tenths of them occurred a single time. About 6.4% of the sample rests with the top ten.

Here the chain combines TRBV7-6 and TRBJ1-1; no confident D gene assignment can be made. This TCR came from a woman aged 70-85 years with acute or convalescent COVID-19. Sequenced input: peripheral blood. The CDR3 has the sequence CASSLAPGNTEAFF. The base sequence is TGTGCCAGCAGCTTAGCGCCAGGGAACACTGAAGCTTTCTTT.